One sample yielded the 14 T cell receptor beta chains listed below, sequenced in a study of blood T cells in healthy people across ages. The authors ran a second PCR of 7 to 11 cycles using a sample-barcoded 5' primer and a J-beta primer mix. TCRdb processed the 5' RACE reads anew with MiXCR; each CDR3 protein has one entry. The table records around 1,100,000 distinct CDR3 sequences, more than 30% of them present only once. Sample: blood. Source of these receptors: a man aged 18 to 29 in good health.

J is TRBJ2-7 and V is TRBV20-1, with 7 bases that match TRBD1. From germline, CDR1 is DFQATT and CDR2 SNEGSKA (reference sequence). V shed 1 base, J shed 7 bases, and the junction held 13 bases outside the gene matches. This CDR3 is 15 amino acids long. The CDR3 DNA reads as TGCAGTGCTAGAGGGGGACAGCCTTTCTACAATGAGCAGTACTTC. Its translation: CSARGGQPFYNEQYF.

Worth noting for this clonotype: A read error may be the cause here, since a much bigger clone is one base away. The chain has TRBV20-1 and TRBJ1-6; 11 bases agree with TRBD1. CDR3 length: 16 residues. The V gene's germline CDR1 is DFQATT and CDR2 SNEGSKA (reference sequence). The DNA for the CDR3 is TGCAGTGCTCGAGAGTGGGACAGGGGGTTCGGTTCACCCCTCCACTTT. As protein: CSAREWDRGFGSPLHF.

The J gene is TRBJ2-2, the V gene TRBV29-1; 8 bases align to TRBD1. Per germline, CDR1 SQVTM and CDR2 ANQGSEA. V was pared by 6 bases and J by 6 bases, with 9 bases of the junction left unmatched. CDR3 size: 14 residues. CDR3 sequence (DNA): TGCAGCGTCCAGGACAGGGTGGAAGCCGGGGAGCTGTTTTTT. This sequence encodes CSVQDRVEAGELFF.

The rearrangement links TRBV27 to TRBJ1-2; 11 positions match TRBD1. Per the germline V gene, CDR1 is MNHEY and CDR2 is SMNVEV (reference sequence). The J segment lost 0 bases and the V segment lost 1 base, leaving 4 bases of the junction unmatched. The CDR3 consists of 17 residues. Written as DNA, the CDR3 is TGTGCCAGCAGTTTATTGGGGACAGGGGGTACTAACTATGGCTACACCTTC. Protein product: CASSLLGTGGTNYGYTF.

This clonotype was found a few times. The chain uses TRBV12-3 or TRBV12-4 and TRBJ2-7; D not resolved. The V end lost 1 base, the J end lost 2 bases, and 18 bases lay between the germline ends. This CDR3 spans 17 amino acids. The CDR3 here is CASSLDWDGSLAYEQYF. CDR3 bases: TGTGCCAGCAGTTTAGATTGGGATGGCAGCTTAGCCTACGAGCAGTACTTC.

V gene TRBV20-1 combines with J gene TRBJ2-3; 7 nucleotides align to TRBD2. Germline CDR1 is DFQATT and CDR2 is SNEGSKA (reference sequence). Trimming took 6 bases from V and 1 from J; bases not matched to a gene: 7. The CDR3 is made up of 14 amino acids. CDR3 region: CSAHRGEGTDTQYF. CDR3 bases: TGCAGTGCCCACCGGGGGGAGGGCACAGATACGCAGTATTTT.

CDR3 in amino acids: CSATKDRGLNNQPQHF. The CDR3 nucleotides read TGCAGTGCTACCAAAGACAGGGGACTTAACAATCAGCCCCAGCATTTT. The gene calls are TRBV20-1 and TRBJ1-5; TRBD1 aligns across 8 bases. Trimming took 4 bases from V and 3 from J; bases not matched to a gene: 11. CDR3 length: 16 amino acids. Germline V gene lookup returns CDR1 DFQATT and CDR2 SNEGSKA (reference sequence).

This clonotype was recorded at least ten times. The V call is TRBV13, the J call TRBJ2-3; 7 bases match TRBD1. The V gene end was trimmed by 1 base and the J gene end by 2 bases; junction bases not matched to a gene: 3. The germline V gene encodes CDR1 PRHDT and CDR2 FYEKMQ (reference sequence). The CDR3 extends over 15 amino acids. The CDR3: CASSLEGQTTDTQYF. The DNA of the CDR3 is TGTGCCAGCAGCTTAGAGGGACAGACCACAGATACGCAGTATTTT.

This clonotype was seen only a few times. The chain carries TRBV12-3 or TRBV12-4 and TRBJ1-1; D unclear. The CDR3 has 11 residues. V was trimmed by 5 bases and J by 7 bases, leaving 8 bases between them. In DNA, the CDR3 is TGTGCCAGCAGTATCGGAGTTGAAGCTTTCTTT. Translated: CASSIGVEAFF.

The chain recombines TRBV4-3 with TRBJ1-4; 7 bases match TRBD1. The trim removed 1 base at V and 6 bases at J, leaving 5 bases unmatched. This CDR3 comprises 15 residues. The germline gives CDR1 LGHNA, CDR2 YSLEER. The CDR3 coding sequence is TGCGCCAGCAGCCAAGTTGAGCAGGGGGATGAAAAACTGTTTTTT. Its protein is CASSQVEQGDEKLFF.

The chain couples TRBV19 to TRBJ1-5, with 7 bases matching TRBD1. V trimming: 3 bases; J trimming: 2 bases; junction bases outside the gene matches: 7. From germline, CDR1 is LNHDA and CDR2 SQIVND (reference sequence). The CDR3 length is 16 residues. The DNA of the CDR3 is TGTGCCAGTAGTATGCCAGGGACAGTTGGCAATCAGCCCCAGCATTTT. This gives the protein CASSMPGTVGNQPQHF.

The gene calls are TRBV7-2 and TRBJ1-5; D unresolved. The CDR3 sequence is 14 residues long. Per the germline V gene, CDR1 is SGHTA and CDR2 is FQGNSA. Trimming took 6 bases from V and 3 from J, leaving 12 bases between them. The CDR3 here is CASRNPGTNQPQHF. CDR3 nucleotides: TGTGCCAGCAGAAATCCGGGAACCAATCAGCCCCAGCATTTT.

The chain is built from TRBV20-1 and TRBJ2-5; 11 nucleotides line up with TRBD2. The CDR3 has 14 residues. CDR1 is DFQATT and CDR2 is SNEGSKA in the germline V gene (reference sequence). After removal of 8 bases from V and 11 bases from J, the junction contained 16 bases not matched to a gene. The CDR3 region is CSRRLAGGGNEQYF. The CDR3 region has the DNA TGCAGTCGTCGGCTAGCGGGGGGCGGCAATGAGCAGTACTTC.

This clonotype was detected many times. The chain recombines TRBV29-1 with TRBJ2-1; 8 bases map to TRBD1. The ends lost 4 bases at V and 7 bases at J; junction bases unmatched: 6. CDR1 is SQVTM, CDR2 ANQGSEA, per germline. CDR3 length: 13 amino acids. The CDR3 sequence is CSVVVTGENEQFF. The CDR3 DNA sequence: TGCAGCGTTGTTGTGACAGGGGAAAATGAGCAGTTCTTC.